A selection of T cell receptor beta chains follows, all from one sample in a study of blood T cell repertoires in COVID-19. Profiled with immunoSEQ multiplex PCR; TCRdb holds only in-frame clones, not every one. This table has approximately 260,000 clones, almost 90% appearing once. Sequencing was performed on peripheral blood. The origin of the receptors is a woman aged 55-70 years with COVID-19, enrolled during active disease. The CDR3 runs from the conserved cysteine through the conserved F or W. Some rows have no size entry. The others give once, few or many, or a class for an expanded clone.

>-|TRBV5-1
CASSLVGTVNEKLFF
>-|TRBV30
CAWTPRGLAGGYNEQFF
>-|TRBV6-2/TRBV6-3
CASSYQRGRGEKLFF
>-|TRBV7-2
CASHALAGGYTGELFF
>-|TRBV10-3
CAISESTDYEQYF
>-|TRBV9
CASSERQGTEAFF
>-|TRBV12-3/TRBV12-4
CASSPWASYGYTF
>-|TRBV6-5
CASSRQGAHEQYF
>-|TRBV6-2/TRBV6-3
CASSYPDQGGTQYF
>-|TRBV5-8
CASSFRGQAGSPLHF
>-|TRBV20-1
CSASRPPVDTQYF
>once|TRBV5-1
CASSVDRGLPYGYTF
>-|TRBV5-4
CASSLSSGGAGTEQFF
>once|TRBV18
CASSPTGGRGETQYF
>-|TRBV11-2
CASSHSGANVLTF
>-|TRBV5-8
CASSLARGGGQPQHF
>few|TRBV6-2/TRBV6-3
CASSDPGQGRSEAFF
>-|TRBV7-2
CASSPAGGRTEAFF
>once|TRBV5-4
CASSPDTGELFF
>once|TRBV7-2
CATKQGLAEYEQYF
>-|TRBV7-9
CASSPFPRDRGTGELFF
>-|TRBV9
CASSAHRTGATGELFF
>-|TRBV7-6
CASSPRPPGHRQETQYF
>few|TRBV15
CATSRGGFNYGYTF
>-|TRBV6-4
CASSPGGGQPQHF
>-|TRBV6-5
CASSSGFSGNTIYF
>-|TRBV9
CASSVGGDTQYF
>-|TRBV9
CASLYRVPWYEQYF